Listed below are T cell receptor beta chains from one sample, sequenced in a study of shared clonotypes between healthy human individuals. Assay: immunoSEQ multiplex PCR; the TCRdb copy retains only in-frame clones and omits some. The sample has roughly 2 million clones; roughly 95% are singletons. Sequencing was carried out using naive CD8+ T cells sorted from blood. The receptors were sampled from a man younger than 30 in good health. Each CDR3 is given with its conserved first and last residue. The order of the fields is D gene, V gene, J gene, clone size, CDR3 DNA, CDR3 protein. A D gene is named only where the DNA matches it firmly. Expanded clones get a size class; other rows say once, few or many, or leave the size out.

>.|TRBV11-2|TRBJ2-7|.
TGTGCCAGCAGCCATCAAGACAGATTCTACGAGCAGTACTTC
CASSHQDRFYEQYF
>TRBD1|TRBV28|TRBJ2-7|.
TGTGCCAGCAGTTCTTGGCGACAGGGAACCTCTTACGAGCAGTACTTC
CASSSWRQGTSYEQYF
>.|TRBV6-1|TRBJ2-1|.
TGTGCCAGCAGTGAAGCTCCCGCGGGGCTAGTTATCAATGAGCAGTTCTTC
CASSEAPAGLVINEQFF
>.|TRBV6-6|TRBJ2-4|.
TGTGCCAGCAGTTACTTGGACGGACTAGCCAAAAACATTCAGTACTTC
CASSYLDGLAKNIQYF
>.|TRBV6-5|TRBJ1-2|.
TGTGCCAGCAGTTACCCGGAGGGCGGTGGCTACACCTTC
CASSYPEGGGYTF
>.|TRBV30|TRBJ1-2|.
TGTGCCTGGGAGGGGGGTTACTATGGCTACACCTTC
CAWEGGYYGYTF
>.|TRBV11-2|TRBJ2-2|.
TGTGCCAGCAGCTTTGCTCTCGGGACTCTAGCCTGGGAGCTGTTTTTT
CASSFALGTLAWELFF
>.|TRBV5-1|TRBJ2-7|.
TGCGCCAGCAGCTTGGAGTCAGCCTACTACGAGCAGTACTTC
CASSLESAYYEQYF
>TRBD1|TRBV2|TRBJ2-6|once
TGTGCCAGCAGTGTCCATTCCGGGACAGGGACTTCGATTGGGGCCAACGTCCTGACTTTC
CASSVHSGTGTSIGANVLTF
>TRBD2|TRBV19|TRBJ2-1|.
TGTGCCAGTAGTATACGGCTAGCGGGGGGGTATAATGAGCAGTTCTTC
CASSIRLAGGYNEQFF
>.|TRBV11-3|TRBJ2-1|.
TGTGCCAGCAGCCGTGGCTTCCTGGATGAGCAGTTCTTC
CASSRGFLDEQFF
>.|TRBV27|TRBJ2-1|.
TGTGCCAGCAGTTTCAGCTCCTACAATGAGCAGTTCTTC
CASSFSSYNEQFF
>TRBD1|TRBV14|TRBJ1-1|.
TGTGCCAGCAGCCAGGGCCACAGGGGAGCTTTCTTT
CASSQGHRGAFF
>TRBD1|TRBV27|TRBJ1-1|.
TGTGCCAGCAGTTATGGGACAGGGGACACTGAAGCTTTCTTT
CASSYGTGDTEAFF
>.|TRBV11-3|TRBJ1-5|.
TGTGCCAGCAGCTTAGTAGCCCCCGGACAGAATCAGCCCCAGCATTTT
CASSLVAPGQNQPQHF
>TRBD1|TRBV6-5|TRBJ2-7|.
TGTGCCAGCAGTTACTCGGGACAGGGGACCTACTACGAGCAGTACTTC
CASSYSGQGTYYEQYF
>TRBD1|TRBV27|TRBJ2-7|.
TGTGCCAGCAGACCGGGACAGGGGGTCCACGAGCAGTACTTC
CASRPGQGVHEQYF
>TRBD1|TRBV7-9|TRBJ2-7|.
TGTGCCAGCAGCTTAGGGACAGGGCCTTCCTACGAGCAGTACTTC
CASSLGTGPSYEQYF
>.|TRBV15|TRBJ1-5|once
TGTGCCACCAGCAGAGATTTAGCAGAGCTCCCGCCCCAGCATTTT
CATSRDLAELPPQHF
>TRBD2|TRBV11-2|TRBJ2-1|.
TGTGCCAGCAGCTTAGAAGCGGGAGACGTCAATGAGCAGTTCTTC
CASSLEAGDVNEQFF
>TRBD2|TRBV30|TRBJ2-7|few
TGTGCTGCGAGGACTAGCGGGAGCTGGAGCTACGAGCAGTACTTC
CAARTSGSWSYEQYF
>TRBD2|TRBV27|TRBJ2-1|.
TGTGCCAGCAGTTGGCGGGGGGGTTACAATGAGCAGTTCTTC
CASSWRGGYNEQFF
>.|TRBV6-6|TRBJ1-1|.
TGTGCCAGCAGTACAGGGCTCGGCACTGAAGCTTTCTTT
CASSTGLGTEAFF
>.|TRBV27|TRBJ2-5|once
TGTGCCAGCAGTCCTTCAGACTCGTACCAAGAGACCCAGTACTTC
CASSPSDSYQETQYF
>TRBD2|TRBV6-4|TRBJ2-7|.
TGTGCCAGCGACATCCCGTGGAGGGACTACAATTCCTACGAGCAGTACTTC
CASDIPWRDYNSYEQYF
>.|TRBV27|TRBJ1-5|.
TGTGCCAGCAGTTTATCTTGGGGGGGTGCGGACAATCAGCCCCAGCATTTT
CASSLSWGGADNQPQHF
>.|TRBV6-5|TRBJ2-7|.
TGTGCCAGCAGCCTCTTCCAGGGCGCATCCTACGAGCAGTACTTC
CASSLFQGASYEQYF
>.|TRBV30|TRBJ2-3|.
TGTGCCTGGAGTGTACCGCGCAGCACAGATACGCAGTATTTT
CAWSVPRSTDTQYF
>.|TRBV19|TRBJ2-2|.
TGTGCCAGTAGTAAGCCAGAACTCACCGGGGAGCTGTTTTTT
CASSKPELTGELFF
>.|TRBV7-9|TRBJ1-4|.
TGTGCCAGCAGCTTATCCGAGGATGAAAAACTGTTTTTT
CASSLSEDEKLFF
>.|TRBV7-9|TRBJ2-3|.
TGTGCCAGCGTGGGCGGGATACCACAGGATACGCAGTATTTT
CASVGGIPQDTQYF
>.|TRBV9|TRBJ2-7|.
TGTGCCAGCAGCGTAAACTGGCGGGGCTCCTACGAGCAGTACTTC
CASSVNWRGSYEQYF
>TRBD2|TRBV4-3|TRBJ2-5|.
TGCGCCAGCAGCCGACTACTAGCGGGAGGTGAGACCCAGTACTTC
CASSRLLAGGETQYF
>.|TRBV30|TRBJ1-5|few
TGTGCCTGGAGGGATGGACGGTATAGCAATCAGCCCCAGCATTTT
CAWRDGRYSNQPQHF
>.|TRBV30|TRBJ1-1|.
TGTGCCTGGAGTGTACAAGGTCTGGGGTCCACTGAAGCTTTCTTT
CAWSVQGLGSTEAFF
>.|TRBV7-2|TRBJ2-7|.
TGTGCCAGCAGCTTAGGACAGCACTACGAGCAGTACTTC
CASSLGQHYEQYF
>.|TRBV4-1|TRBJ1-2|.
TGCGCCAGCAGCCCCTCAGTGGGTGATTCTAACTATGGCTACACCTTC
CASSPSVGDSNYGYTF
>TRBD2|TRBV5-1|TRBJ2-5|.
TGCGCCAGCAGCTTGGATAGCGGGGGGCGCGAGACCCAGTACTTC
CASSLDSGGRETQYF
>.|TRBV5-1|TRBJ1-1|once
TGCGCCAGCAGCTTGGGGGCAGGGGTAAGGACTGAAGCTTTCTTT
CASSLGAGVRTEAFF
>.|TRBV2|TRBJ2-2|.
TGTGCCAGCAGTGAGAGGGCCCTATGGGGGGAGCTGTTTTTT
CASSERALWGELFF
>.|TRBV10-1|TRBJ2-7|.
TGCGCCAGCGGTGAGTCTCGTGAGAGGTACGAGCAGTACTTC
CASGESRERYEQYF
>.|TRBV6-6|TRBJ1-6|few
TGTGCCAGCAATTCCGACAGCCTTAATTCACCCCTCCACTTT
CASNSDSLNSPLHF
>.|TRBV5-1|TRBJ2-7|few
TGCGCCAGCAGCTATACAGGAAAACGCCTTTACGAGCAGTACTTC
CASSYTGKRLYEQYF
>.|TRBV6-6|TRBJ1-2|.
TGTGCCAGCACCCAAGTCGGGGGGCAGGGCTACACCTTC
CASTQVGGQGYTF
>.|TRBV19|TRBJ2-6|.
TGTGCCAGTAGTATTTCGGCTAACTCTGGGGCCAACGTCCTGACTTTC
CASSISANSGANVLTF
>.|TRBV6-4|TRBJ2-3|.
TGTGCCAGCAGTGACGGCTGGACGCAGTATTTT
CASSDGWTQYF
>.|TRBV5-4|TRBJ2-7|.
TGTGCCAGCAGCTTGGGCGCAGGGACCCCCAACGAGCAGTACTTC
CASSLGAGTPNEQYF
>.|TRBV11-2|TRBJ1-2|.
TGTGCCAGCAGCTTAGGCAGGGTGCGTGGCTACACCTTC
CASSLGRVRGYTF
>TRBD1|TRBV27|TRBJ1-1|.
TGTGCCAGCAGTCCCGGGACAGGGGTCGGTGAAGCTTTCTTT
CASSPGTGVGEAFF
>TRBD1|TRBV9|TRBJ1-3|.
TGTGCCAGCAGCGTAGACGGGACAGGGGCCTACACCATATATTTT
CASSVDGTGAYTIYF